This T cell receptor beta chain was profiled in a study of T cell responses to AZD1222 COVID-19 vaccine. For the study at large: Pooled together were second doses at about 4 or about 12 weeks.

Worth noting for this clone: Its antigen is currently unknown.

Germline V gene data show CDR1 as MDHEN and CDR2 as SYDVKM. The CDR3 length is 16 residues. Trimming removed 4 bases from V and 0 bases from J, with 15 bases in between. Using immunoSEQ multiplex PCR, the repertoire was profiled, and TCRdb retains in-frame clones only, with some absent. Among tens of thousands of clones listed, 75% to 85% were seen once. Study-wide results and limits: Repertoires were obtained only post-peak T cell response. Spike regions recognized by vaccine-associated CD4 TCRs spanned the protein, led by 160-218 and 743-854.

The rearrangement uses TRBV28 and TRBJ1-1; D is uncertain. This clonotype originated in an adult in good health. The sequences come from peripheral blood, collected on day 0 of AZD1222 vaccination. The CDR3 DNA reads as TGTGCCAGCAGTTCCGAACCCAGAACGATGAACACTGAAGCTTTCTTT. It yields the protein CASSSEPRTMNTEAFF.